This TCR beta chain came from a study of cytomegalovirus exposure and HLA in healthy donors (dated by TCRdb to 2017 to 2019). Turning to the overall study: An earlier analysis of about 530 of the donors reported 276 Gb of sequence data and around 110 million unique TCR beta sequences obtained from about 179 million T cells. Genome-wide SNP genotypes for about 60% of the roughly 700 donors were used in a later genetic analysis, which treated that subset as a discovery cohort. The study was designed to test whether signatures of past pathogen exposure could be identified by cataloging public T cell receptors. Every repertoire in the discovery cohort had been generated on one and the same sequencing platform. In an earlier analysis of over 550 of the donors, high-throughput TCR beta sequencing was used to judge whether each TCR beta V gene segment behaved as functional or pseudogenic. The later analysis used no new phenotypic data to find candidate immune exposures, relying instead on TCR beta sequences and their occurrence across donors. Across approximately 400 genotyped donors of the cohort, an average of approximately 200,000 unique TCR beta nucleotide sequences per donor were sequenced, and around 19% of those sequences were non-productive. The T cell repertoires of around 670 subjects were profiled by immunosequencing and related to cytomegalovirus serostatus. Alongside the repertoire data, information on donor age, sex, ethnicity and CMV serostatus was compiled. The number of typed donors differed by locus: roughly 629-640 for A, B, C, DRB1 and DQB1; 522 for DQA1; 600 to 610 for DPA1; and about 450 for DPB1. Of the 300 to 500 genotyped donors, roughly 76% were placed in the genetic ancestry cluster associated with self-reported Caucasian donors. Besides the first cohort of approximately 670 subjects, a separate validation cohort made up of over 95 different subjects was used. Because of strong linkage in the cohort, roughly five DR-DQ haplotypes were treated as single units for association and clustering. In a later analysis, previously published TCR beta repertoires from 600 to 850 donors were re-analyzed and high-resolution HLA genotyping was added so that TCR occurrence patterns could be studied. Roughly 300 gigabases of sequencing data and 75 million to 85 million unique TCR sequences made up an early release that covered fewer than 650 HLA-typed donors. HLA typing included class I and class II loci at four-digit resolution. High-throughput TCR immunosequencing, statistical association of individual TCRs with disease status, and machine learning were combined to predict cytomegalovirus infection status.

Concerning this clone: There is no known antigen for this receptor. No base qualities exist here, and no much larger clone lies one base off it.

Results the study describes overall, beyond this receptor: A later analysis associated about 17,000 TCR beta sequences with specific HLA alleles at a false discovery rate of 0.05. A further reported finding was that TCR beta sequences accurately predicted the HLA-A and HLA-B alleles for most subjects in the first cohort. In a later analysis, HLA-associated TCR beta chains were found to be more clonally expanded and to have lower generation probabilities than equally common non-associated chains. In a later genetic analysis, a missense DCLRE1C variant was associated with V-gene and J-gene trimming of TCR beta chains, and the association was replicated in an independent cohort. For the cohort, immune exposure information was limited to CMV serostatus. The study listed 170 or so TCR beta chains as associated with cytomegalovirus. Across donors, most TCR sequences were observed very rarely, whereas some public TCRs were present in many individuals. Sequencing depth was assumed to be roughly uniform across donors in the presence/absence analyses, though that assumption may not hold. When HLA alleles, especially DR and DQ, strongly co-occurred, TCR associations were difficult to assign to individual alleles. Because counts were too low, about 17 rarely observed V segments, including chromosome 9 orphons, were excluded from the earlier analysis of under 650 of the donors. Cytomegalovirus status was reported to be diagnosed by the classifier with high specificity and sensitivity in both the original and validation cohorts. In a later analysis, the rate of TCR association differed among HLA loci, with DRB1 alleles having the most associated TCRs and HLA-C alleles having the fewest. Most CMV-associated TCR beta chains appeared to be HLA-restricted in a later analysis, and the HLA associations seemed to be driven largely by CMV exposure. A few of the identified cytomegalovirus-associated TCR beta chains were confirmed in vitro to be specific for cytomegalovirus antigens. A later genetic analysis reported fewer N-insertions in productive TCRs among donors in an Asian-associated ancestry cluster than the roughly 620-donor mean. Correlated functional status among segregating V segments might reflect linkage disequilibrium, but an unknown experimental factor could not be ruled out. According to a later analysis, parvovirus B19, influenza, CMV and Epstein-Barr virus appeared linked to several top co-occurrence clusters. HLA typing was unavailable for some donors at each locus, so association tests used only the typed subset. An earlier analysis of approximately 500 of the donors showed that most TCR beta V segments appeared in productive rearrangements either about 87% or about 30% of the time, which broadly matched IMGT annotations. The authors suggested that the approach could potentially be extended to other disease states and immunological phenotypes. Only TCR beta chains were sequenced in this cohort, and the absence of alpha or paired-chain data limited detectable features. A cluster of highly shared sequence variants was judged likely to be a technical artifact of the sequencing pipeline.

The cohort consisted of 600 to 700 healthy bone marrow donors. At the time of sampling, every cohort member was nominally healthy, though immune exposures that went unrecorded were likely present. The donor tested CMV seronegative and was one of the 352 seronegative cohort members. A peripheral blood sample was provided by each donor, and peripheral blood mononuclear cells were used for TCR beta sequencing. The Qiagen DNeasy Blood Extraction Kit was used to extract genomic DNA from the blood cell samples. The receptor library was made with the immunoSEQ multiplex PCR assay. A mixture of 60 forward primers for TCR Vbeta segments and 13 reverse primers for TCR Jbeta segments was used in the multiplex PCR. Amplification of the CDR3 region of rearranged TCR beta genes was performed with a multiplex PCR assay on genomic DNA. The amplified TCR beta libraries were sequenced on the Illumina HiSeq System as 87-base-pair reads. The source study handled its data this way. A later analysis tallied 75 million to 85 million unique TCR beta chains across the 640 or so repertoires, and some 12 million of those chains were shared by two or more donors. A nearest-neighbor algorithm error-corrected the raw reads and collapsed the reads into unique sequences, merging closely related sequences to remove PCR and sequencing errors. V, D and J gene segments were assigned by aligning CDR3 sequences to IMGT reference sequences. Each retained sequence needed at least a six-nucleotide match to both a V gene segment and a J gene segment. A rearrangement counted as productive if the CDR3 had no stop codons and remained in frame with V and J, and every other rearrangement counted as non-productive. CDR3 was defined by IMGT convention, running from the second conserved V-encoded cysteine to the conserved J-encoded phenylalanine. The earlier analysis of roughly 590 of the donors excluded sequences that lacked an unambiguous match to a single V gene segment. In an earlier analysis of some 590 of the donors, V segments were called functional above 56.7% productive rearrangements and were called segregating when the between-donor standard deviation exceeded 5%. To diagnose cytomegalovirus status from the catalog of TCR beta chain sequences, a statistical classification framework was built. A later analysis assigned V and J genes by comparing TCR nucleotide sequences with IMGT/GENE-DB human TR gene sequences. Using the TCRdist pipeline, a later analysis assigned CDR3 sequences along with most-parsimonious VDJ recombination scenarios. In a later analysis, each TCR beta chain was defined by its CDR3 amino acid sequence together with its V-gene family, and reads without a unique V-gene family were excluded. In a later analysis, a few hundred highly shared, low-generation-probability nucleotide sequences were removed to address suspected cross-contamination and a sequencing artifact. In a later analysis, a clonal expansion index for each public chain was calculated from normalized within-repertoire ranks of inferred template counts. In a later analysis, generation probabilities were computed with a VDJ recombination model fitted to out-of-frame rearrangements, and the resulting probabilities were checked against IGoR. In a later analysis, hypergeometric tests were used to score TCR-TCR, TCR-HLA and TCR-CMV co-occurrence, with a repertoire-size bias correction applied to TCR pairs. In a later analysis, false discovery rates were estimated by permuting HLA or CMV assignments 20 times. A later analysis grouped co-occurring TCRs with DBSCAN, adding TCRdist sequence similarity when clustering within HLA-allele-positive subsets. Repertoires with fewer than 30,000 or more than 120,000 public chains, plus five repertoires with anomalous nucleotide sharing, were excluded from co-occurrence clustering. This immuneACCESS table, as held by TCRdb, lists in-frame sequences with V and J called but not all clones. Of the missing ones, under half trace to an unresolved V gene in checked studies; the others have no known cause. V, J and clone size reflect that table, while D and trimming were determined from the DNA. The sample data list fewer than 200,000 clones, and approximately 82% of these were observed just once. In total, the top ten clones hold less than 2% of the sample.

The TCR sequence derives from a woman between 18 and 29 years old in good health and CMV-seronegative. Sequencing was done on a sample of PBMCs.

The nucleotide sequence reads as follows: TGTGCCAGCAGCTTAGCGGGAGGGGGGTACACTGAAGCTTTCTTT. The encoded protein is CASSLAGGGYTEAFF. The V and J genes are TRBV7-2 and TRBJ1-1, and the D gene may be TRBD1, 6 bases matching. The CDR3 runs 15 residues from the cysteine to the phenylalanine. The read is trimmed to its CDR3 DNA, 45 bases read in frame from base 1. V sheds 0 bases and J sheds 3 bases, leaving 11 bases between their ends. CDR1 and CDR2 are drawn from the germline V gene: SGHTA, FQGNSA.